Given below is one T cell receptor (beta chain) in context. In the authors' workflow: Reference gene primer amplification gave nucleated cell count estimates. Method: immunoSEQ multiplex PCR; TCRdb's copy keeps in-frame clones and lacks some. That table furnishes V, J and clone size, whereas the DNA furnished D and trimming. The sample shows 130,000 to 150,000 clones, around 90% of them seen only once. The record originates from a study of blood T cell repertoires in COVID-19. Study as a whole: Both acute and convalescent COVID-19 samples were obtained from the United States, Italy and Spain. T cells, B-cell-depleted T cells, or PBMCs provided the cDNA or gDNA that served as material.

This CDR3 spans 20 amino acids. The V and J ends lost 3 bases and 6 bases, in that order; junction bases with no gene match: 20. Germline CDR1 SGHNT, CDR2 YENEEA. Sequencing was carried out using peripheral blood. The TCR originated in a man in his sixties or seventies with acute or convalescent COVID-19. The J gene is TRBJ1-6, the V gene TRBV11-3, with TRBD1 identical over 7 bases. CDR3 in amino acids: CASSFSDPGQYLRPNSPLHF. The DNA of the CDR3 is TGTGCCAGCAGCTTCTCCGACCCGGGACAGTATTTGCGCCCTAATTCACCCCTCCACTTT.